The present entry profiles one T cell receptor beta chain with its context. Its antigen is undetermined. The CDR3 runs 13 residues. Per germline, CDR1 MNHNY and CDR2 SVGAGI (reference sequence). V was pared by 6 bases and J by 4 bases, with 12 bases between. Sorting based on CD45RO/CCR7/CD25/CD127/CD95/CD27 separated CD4+ naive, central memory, regulatory and stem cell-like memory cells. This sample stems from a study of beta chain features in type 1 diabetes. Findings and limits, study-wide: Short templates might get an advantage during PCR, and this would be equal in patients and controls. Shorter TCRB CDR3s, moderately but significantly so, marked every one of the four CD4+ subsets in Type 1 diabetes patients. The study found that naive, central memory and Treg TCRB repertoires appeared more similar in patients than in healthy donors. VDJ junctions sequenced from type 1 diabetes patients showed fewer insertions and more deletions.

What was sequenced were expressed TCRB transcripts, since all of the isolated RNA had been reverse transcribed. Some clones are missing from TCRdb's copy, which holds only in-frame ones; the method was immunoSEQ multiplex PCR. The data contain roughly 150,000 clones, 7.8% of them singletons. The chain employs TRBV6-6 and TRBJ1-1, with D tentatively TRBD1 (6 bases). The receptor was derived from a woman in her forties with type 1 diabetes. The specimen sequenced was central memory CD4+ T cells from blood. The CDR3 sequence: CASRSGEGTEAFF. Here the CDR3 DNA reads TGTGCCAGCAGGTCAGGGGAGGGCACTGAAGCTTTCTTT.